This TCR beta chain was captured in a study of blood T cell repertoires in COVID-19. Study context: From T cells, B-cell-depleted T cells, or PBMCs came the material, which was cDNA or gDNA.

Seattle researchers signed up patients amid active infection and tracked them longitudinally. In the source study's methods: How many nucleated cells were present was estimated from reference gene primer amplification. Sequenced by immunoSEQ multiplex PCR; TCRdb stores in-frame clones only, minus some. The D gene and trimming were derived from the DNA, and the V and J assignments and clone size from that table. The sample records about 92,000 clones, about 83% being singletons. Sequences were obtained from peripheral blood. This TCR was recovered from a woman in her fifties or sixties with COVID-19, enrolled during active disease.

CDR3 sequence reads: CASSQDGTGDYEQYF. DNA for the CDR3: TGCGCCAGCAGCCAAGATGGAACAGGGGACTACGAGCAGTACTTC. The gene calls are TRBV4-1 and TRBJ2-7, with TRBD1 matching 7 bases. V dropped 0 bases and J dropped 3; count of bases not matched to a gene: 5. This CDR3 comprises 15 residues. The germline gives CDR1 MGHRA, CDR2 YSYEKL.